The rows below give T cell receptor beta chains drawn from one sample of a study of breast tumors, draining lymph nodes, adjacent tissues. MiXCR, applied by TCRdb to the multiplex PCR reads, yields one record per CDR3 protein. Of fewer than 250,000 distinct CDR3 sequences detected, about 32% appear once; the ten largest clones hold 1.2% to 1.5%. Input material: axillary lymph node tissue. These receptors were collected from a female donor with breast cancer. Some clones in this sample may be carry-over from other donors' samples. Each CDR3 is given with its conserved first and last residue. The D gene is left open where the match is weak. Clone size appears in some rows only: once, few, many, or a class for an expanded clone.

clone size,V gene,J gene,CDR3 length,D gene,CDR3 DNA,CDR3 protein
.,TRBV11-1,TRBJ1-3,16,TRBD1,TGTGCCAGCAGCGCCTGGACAGGGGGCTCTGGAAACACCATATATTTT,CASSAWTGGSGNTIYF
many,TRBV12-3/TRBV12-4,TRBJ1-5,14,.,TGTGCCAGCAGTTTTGGTAGGGAAGGCCAGCCCCAGCATTTT,CASSFGREGQPQHF
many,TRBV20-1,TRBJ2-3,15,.,TGCAGTGCTAGAGATGCCCGGGGGAACCCAGATACGCAGTATTTT,CSARDARGNPDTQYF
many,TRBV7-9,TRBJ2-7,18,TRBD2,TGTGCCAGCAGCTCGACCGGGACTAGCGGGAGGATTCTCTACGAGCAGTACTTC,CASSSTGTSGRILYEQYF
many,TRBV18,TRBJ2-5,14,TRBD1,TGTGCCAGCTCACCCAACAGGGGCCAAGAGACCCAGTACTTC,CASSPNRGQETQYF
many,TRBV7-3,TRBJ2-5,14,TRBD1,TGTGCCAGCAGCCTCACAGGGGGCCCGGAGACCCAGTACTTC,CASSLTGGPETQYF
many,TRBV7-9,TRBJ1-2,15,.,TGTGCCAGCAGCTTATCCCTCGAACTGAGGGACGGCTACCCCTTC,CASSLSLELRDGYPF
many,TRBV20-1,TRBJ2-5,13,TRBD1,TGCAGTGCTAGAGGGGACAGCCAAGAGACCCAGTACTTC,CSARGDSQETQYF
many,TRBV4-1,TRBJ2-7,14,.,TGCGCCAGCAGCCGACCCGGGGCAGATTACGAGCAGTACTTC,CASSRPGADYEQYF
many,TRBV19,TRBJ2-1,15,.,TGTGCCAGTAGTAGAGAAACTAGTACCTACAATGAGCAGTTCTTC,CASSRETSTYNEQFF
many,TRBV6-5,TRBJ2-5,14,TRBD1,TGTGCCAGCAGTTACCGGACAGGGGGTGAGACCCAGTACTTC,CASSYRTGGETQYF
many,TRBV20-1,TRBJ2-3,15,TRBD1,TGCAGTGCTAGGCCGAGGACAGGGGGTGGATATACGCAGTATTTT,CSARPRTGGGYTQYF
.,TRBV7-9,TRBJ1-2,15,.,TGTGCCAGCAGCTTACGGCCTAGCGGCGGGACAGGCTACACCTTC,CASSLRPSGGTGYTF
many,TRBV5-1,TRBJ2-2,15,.,TGCGCCAGCAGCGAAGGAGGGACGAACACCGGGGAGCTGTTTTTT,CASSEGGTNTGELFF
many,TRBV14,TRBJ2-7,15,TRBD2,TGTGCCAGCAGCCAAGGGACTAGCGACACCTACGAGCAGTACTTC,CASSQGTSDTYEQYF
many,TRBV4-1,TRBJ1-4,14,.,TGCGCCAGCAGCCGAAGATCAACTAATGAAAAACTGTTTTTT,CASSRRSTNEKLFF
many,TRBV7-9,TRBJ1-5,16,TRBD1,TGTGCCAGCAGCTTAGGGGAGCAGGGGGCAGGTCAGCCCCAGCATTTT,CASSLGEQGAGQPQHF
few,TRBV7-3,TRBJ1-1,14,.,TGTGCCAGCAGCCCGAGCGTAGGGGGCACTGAAGCTTTCTTT,CASSPSVGGTEAFF
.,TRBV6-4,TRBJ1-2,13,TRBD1,TGTGCCAGCAGTGACCAGGGGGCGAGTGGCTACACCTTC,CASSDQGASGYTF
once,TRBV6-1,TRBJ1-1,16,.,TGTGCCAGCAGCCCGTTTGGGGGGCGTGCGGGGACTGAAGCTTTCTTT,CASSPFGGRAGTEAFF
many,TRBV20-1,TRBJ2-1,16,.,TGCAGTGCTAGAGATCTGGGCGGGATCTCCTACAATGAGCAGTTCTTC,CSARDLGGISYNEQFF
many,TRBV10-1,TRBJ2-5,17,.,TGCGCCAGCAGTGGTCAGCGGCCCGGTGGGTTCCAAGAGACCCAGTACTTC,CASSGQRPGGFQETQYF
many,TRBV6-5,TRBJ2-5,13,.,TGTGCCAGCAGCCCCGGCGCGCCGGAGACCCAGTACTTC,CASSPGAPETQYF
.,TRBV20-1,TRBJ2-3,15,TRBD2,TGCAGTGCTAGTGTGAGTAGCGGGAGTTCTTCCGAGCAGTATTTT,CSASVSSGSSSEQYF